This T cell receptor beta chain was captured by sequencing in a study of blood T cells in healthy people across ages. Study-wide points: Strongly correlated with naive T cell percentage was TCR beta diversity. Any changes in expanded clonotypes were possibly confounded, as donor CMV status remained unknown. Compared with aged donors, long-lived donors showed fewer expanded clones, suggesting selection.

The second PCR ran about 6 to 11 cycles with a sample-barcoded 5' primer and J-beta primers. MiXCR, applied by TCRdb to the 5' RACE reads, yields one record per CDR3 protein. The sample holds approximately 2,000,000 distinct CDR3 sequences; 39% are singletons and the top ten take more than 20%. Peripheral blood was drawn, around 9.4 milliliters per donor. On this clonotype: Its antigen is as yet unknown.

This TCR came from a human donor in good health. Material for sequencing was blood.

Here the CDR3 DNA reads TGTGCCAGCAGCTTGTTAGCGGGGGTCGTCAATGAGCAGTTCTTC. Amino acids: CASSLLAGVVNEQFF. V usage is TRBV7-2 and J usage is TRBJ2-1; 9 positions match TRBD2. J lost 6 bases, V lost 3 bases, and 6 bases had no gene match. CDR1 and CDR2 (germline): SGHTA, FQGNSA. The CDR3 is 15 amino acids.